Following are 2 T cell receptor beta chains from one sample sequenced in a study of cytomegalovirus exposure and HLA in healthy donors (dated by TCRdb to 2015 to 2018). The library was built by means of the immunoSEQ multiplex PCR assay. TCRdb retrieved this table from immuneACCESS and kept in-frame rearrangements only. Not all clones are present; in checked studies, unresolved V genes account for under half, and no reason is known for the remainder. The sample table lists around 250,000 clones, around 87% of them with a count of one. The biggest ten clones account for 0.3% to 0.4% of the sample. The sample taken for sequencing was PBMCs. Receptors originate from a woman aged 18-29 years in good health and CMV-seronegative.

The chain couples TRBV6-1 to TRBJ2-1, with D unclear. The V gene's germline CDR1 is MNHNS and CDR2 SASEGT. CDR3 size: 13 residues. Trimming pared 7 bases from V and 0 bases from J, leaving 7 bases between. DNA for the CDR3: TGTGCCAGCATACAGAGCTCCTACAATGAGCAGTTCTTC. This encodes CASIQSSYNEQFF.

The chain couples TRBV7-3 to TRBJ2-1; 7 bases match TRBD2. Germline trimming cut 0 bases from V and 12 bases from J; bases unmatched to any gene: 5. Looked up from germline, CDR1 is SGHTA and CDR2 is FQGTGA. The CDR3 spans 13 residues. CDR3 sequence: CASSLTQASGQFF. The CDR3 nucleotides are TGTGCCAGCAGCTTAACTCAGGCTAGCGGGCAGTTCTTC.